This T cell receptor beta chain was identified during a study of shared clonotypes between healthy human individuals. Replicate PCRs for sorted subsets used approximately 190 ng DNA; this equaled 25,000 to 35,000 T cell genomes. Here immunoSEQ multiplex PCR was the method, and the copy in TCRdb shows in-frame clones only, minus some. The sample consists of about a million clones, about 80% of them appearing once. Concerning this clone itself: The antigen remains undetermined.

Findings and caveats of the study: In general, naive subsets displayed greater estimated richness than memory subsets did. For naive CD4 cells, approximately 5% of clonotypes were shared across a few donors.

This CDR3 comprises 19 residues. Trimming took 6 bases from V and 11 from J; bases not matched to a gene: 28. The V gene's germline CDR1 is SNHLY and CDR2 FYNNEI. The sequenced material came from memory CD4+ T cells from PBMCs. As for subset: CD45RA-negative fraction. This receptor was identified in a man aged 18 to 29 in good health. Some clones in this sample may be carry-over from other donors' samples. The chain couples TRBV2 to TRBJ1-5; 7 bases align to TRBD1. This CDR3 reads CASRRDVDRVHPESQSQHF. The CDR3 nucleotides are TGTGCCAGCAGGCGGGATGTCGACAGGGTCCATCCTGAATCCCAGTCCCAGCATTTT.